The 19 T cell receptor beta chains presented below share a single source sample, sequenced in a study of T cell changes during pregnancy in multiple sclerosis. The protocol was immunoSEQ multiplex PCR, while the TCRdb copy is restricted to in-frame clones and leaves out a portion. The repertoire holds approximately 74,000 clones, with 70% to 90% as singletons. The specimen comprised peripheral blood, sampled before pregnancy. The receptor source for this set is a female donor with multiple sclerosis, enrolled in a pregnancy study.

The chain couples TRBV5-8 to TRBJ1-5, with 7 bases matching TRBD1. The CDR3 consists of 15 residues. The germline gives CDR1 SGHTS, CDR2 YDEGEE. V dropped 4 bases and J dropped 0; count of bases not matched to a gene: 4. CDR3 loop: CASSAGQNSNQPQHF. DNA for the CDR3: TGTGCCAGCAGCGCGGGACAGAATAGCAATCAGCCCCAGCATTTT.

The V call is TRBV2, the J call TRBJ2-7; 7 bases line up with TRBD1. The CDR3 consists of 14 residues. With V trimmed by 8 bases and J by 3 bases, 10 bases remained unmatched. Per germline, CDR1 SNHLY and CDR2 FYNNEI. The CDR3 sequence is CASADPGQNYEQYF. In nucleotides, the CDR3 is TGTGCCAGCGCCGACCCGGGACAGAACTACGAGCAGTACTTC.

The CDR3 region is CASSSPWGGETQYF. The CDR3 DNA is TGTGCCAGCAGCTCCCCATGGGGGGGAGAGACCCAGTACTTC. This chain connects TRBV28 to TRBJ2-5; 7 bases align to TRBD2. CDR1 and CDR2 from the germline V gene are MDHEN and SYDVKM. Germline trimming cut 6 bases from V and 4 bases from J; bases unmatched to any gene: 8. This CDR3 region has 14 residues.

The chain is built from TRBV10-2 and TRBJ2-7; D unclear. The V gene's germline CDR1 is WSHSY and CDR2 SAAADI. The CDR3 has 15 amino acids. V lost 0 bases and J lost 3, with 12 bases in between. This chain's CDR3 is CASSESIRASYEQYF. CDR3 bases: TGCGCCAGCAGTGAGTCGATACGTGCCAGCTACGAGCAGTACTTC.

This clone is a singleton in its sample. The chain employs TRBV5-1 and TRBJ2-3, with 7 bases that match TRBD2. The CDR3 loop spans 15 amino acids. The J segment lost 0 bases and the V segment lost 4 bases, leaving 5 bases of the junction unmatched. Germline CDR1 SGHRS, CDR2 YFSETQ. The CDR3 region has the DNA TGCGCCAGCAGCATATCGGGGGGTAGCACAGATACGCAGTATTTT. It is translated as CASSISGGSTDTQYF.

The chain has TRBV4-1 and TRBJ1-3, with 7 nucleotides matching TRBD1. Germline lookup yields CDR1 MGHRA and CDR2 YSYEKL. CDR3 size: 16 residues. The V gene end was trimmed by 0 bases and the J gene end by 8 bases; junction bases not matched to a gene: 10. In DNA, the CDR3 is TGCGCCAGCAGCCAAGACGTTCGGACAGGACGGCACACCATATATTTT. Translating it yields CASSQDVRTGRHTIYF.

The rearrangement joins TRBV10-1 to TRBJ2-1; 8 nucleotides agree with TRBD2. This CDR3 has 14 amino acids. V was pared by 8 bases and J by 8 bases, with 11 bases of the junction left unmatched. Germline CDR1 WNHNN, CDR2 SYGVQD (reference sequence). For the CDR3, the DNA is TGCGCCAGCCGGGAGGGGGGAATGAGCGATGAGCAGTTCTTC. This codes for CASREGGMSDEQFF.

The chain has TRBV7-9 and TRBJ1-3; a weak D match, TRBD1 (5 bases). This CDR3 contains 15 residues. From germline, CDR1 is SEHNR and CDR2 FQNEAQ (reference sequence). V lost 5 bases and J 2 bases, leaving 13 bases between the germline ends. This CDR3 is CASSVGSGTGNTIYF. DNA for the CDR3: TGTGCCAGCAGCGTAGGTTCAGGGACTGGAAACACCATATATTTT.

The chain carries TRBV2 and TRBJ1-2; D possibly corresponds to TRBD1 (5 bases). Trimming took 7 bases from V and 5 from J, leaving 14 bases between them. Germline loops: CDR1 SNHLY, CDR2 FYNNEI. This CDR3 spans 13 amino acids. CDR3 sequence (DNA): TGTGCCAGCACCCCCAGGGAGGGTTATGGCTACACCTTC. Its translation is CASTPREGYGYTF.

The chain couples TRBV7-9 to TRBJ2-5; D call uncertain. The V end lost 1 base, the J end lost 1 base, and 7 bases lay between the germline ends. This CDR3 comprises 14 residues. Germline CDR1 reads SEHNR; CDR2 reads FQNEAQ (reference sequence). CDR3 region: CASSLVGTQETQYF. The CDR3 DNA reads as TGTGCCAGCAGCTTAGTCGGTACCCAAGAGACCCAGTACTTC.

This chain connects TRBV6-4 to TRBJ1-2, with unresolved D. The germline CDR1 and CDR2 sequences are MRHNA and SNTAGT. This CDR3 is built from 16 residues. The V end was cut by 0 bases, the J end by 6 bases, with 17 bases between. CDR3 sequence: CASSDSARGRKDGYTF. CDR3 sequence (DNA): TGTGCCAGCAGTGACTCGGCGAGAGGGAGAAAGGATGGCTACACCTTC.

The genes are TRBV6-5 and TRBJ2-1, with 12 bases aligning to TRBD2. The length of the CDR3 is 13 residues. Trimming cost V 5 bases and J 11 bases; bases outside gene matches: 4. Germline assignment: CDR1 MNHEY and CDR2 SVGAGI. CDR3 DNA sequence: TGTGCCAGCAGTCGTGGACTAGCGGGGCAGCAGTTCTTC. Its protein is CASSRGLAGQQFF.

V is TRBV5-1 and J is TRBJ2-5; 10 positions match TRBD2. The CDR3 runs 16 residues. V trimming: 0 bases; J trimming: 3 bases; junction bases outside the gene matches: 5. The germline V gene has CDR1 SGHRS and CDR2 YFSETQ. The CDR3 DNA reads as TGCGCCAGCAGCTTGGGTGGGCTAGCGGGGGAAGAGACCCAGTACTTC. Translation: CASSLGGLAGEETQYF. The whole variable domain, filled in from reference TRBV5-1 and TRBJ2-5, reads KAGVTQTPRYLIKTRGQQVTLSCSPISGHRSVSWYQQTPGQGLQFLFEYFSETQRNKGNFPGRFSGRQFSNSRSEMNVSTLELGDSALYLCASSLGGLAGEETQYFGPGTRLLVL.

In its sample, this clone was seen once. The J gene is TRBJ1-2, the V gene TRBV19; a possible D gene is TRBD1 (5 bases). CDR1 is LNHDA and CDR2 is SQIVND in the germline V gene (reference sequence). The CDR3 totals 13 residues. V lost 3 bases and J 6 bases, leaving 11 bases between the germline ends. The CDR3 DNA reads TGTGCCAGTAGTATTCCGCAAGGGGATGGCTACACCTTC. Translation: CASSIPQGDGYTF.

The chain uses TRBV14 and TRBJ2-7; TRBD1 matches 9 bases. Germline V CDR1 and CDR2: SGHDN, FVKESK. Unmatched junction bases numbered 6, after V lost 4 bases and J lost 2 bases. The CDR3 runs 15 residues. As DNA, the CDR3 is TGTGCCAGCAGCCGCGGTGGGACAGGGACCTACGAGCAGTACTTC. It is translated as CASSRGGTGTYEQYF. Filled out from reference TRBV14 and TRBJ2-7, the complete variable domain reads EAGVTQFPSHSVIEKGQTVTLRCDPISGHDNLYWYRRVMGKEIKFLLHFVKESKQDESGMPNNRFLAERTGGTYSTLKVQPAELEDSGVYFCASSRGGTGTYEQYFGPGTRLTVT.

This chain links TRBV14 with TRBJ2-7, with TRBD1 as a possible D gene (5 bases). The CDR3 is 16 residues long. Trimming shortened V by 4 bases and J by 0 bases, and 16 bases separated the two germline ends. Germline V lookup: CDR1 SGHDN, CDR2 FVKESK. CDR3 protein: CASSLTSYRSSYEQYF. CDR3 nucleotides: TGTGCCAGCAGCCTTACCTCTTACAGGAGCTCCTACGAGCAGTACTTC.

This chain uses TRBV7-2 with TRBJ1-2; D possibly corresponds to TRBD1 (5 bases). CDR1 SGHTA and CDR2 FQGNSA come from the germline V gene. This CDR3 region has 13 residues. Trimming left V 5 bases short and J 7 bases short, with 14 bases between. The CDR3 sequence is CASSPEMGLGYTF. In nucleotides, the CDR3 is TGTGCCAGCAGCCCGGAAATGGGGCTTGGCTACACCTTC.

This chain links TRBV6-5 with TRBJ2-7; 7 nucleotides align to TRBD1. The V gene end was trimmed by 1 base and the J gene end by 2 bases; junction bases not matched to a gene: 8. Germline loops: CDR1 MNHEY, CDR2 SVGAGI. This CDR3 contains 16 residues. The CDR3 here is CASSYLDRERAYEQYF. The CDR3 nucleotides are TGTGCCAGCAGTTACTTAGACAGGGAAAGGGCCTACGAGCAGTACTTC.

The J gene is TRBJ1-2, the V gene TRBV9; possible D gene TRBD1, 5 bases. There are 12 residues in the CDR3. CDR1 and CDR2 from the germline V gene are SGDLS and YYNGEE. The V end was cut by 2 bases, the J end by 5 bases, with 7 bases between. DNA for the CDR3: TGTGCCAGCAGCGTTGGGACTTATGGCTACACCTTC. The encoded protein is CASSVGTYGYTF. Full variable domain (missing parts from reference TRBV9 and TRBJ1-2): DSGVTQTPKHLITATGQRVTLRCSPRSGDLSVYWYQQSLDQGLQFLIQYYNGEERAKGNILERFSAQQFPDLHSELNLSSLELGDSALYFCASSVGTYGYTFGSGTRLTVV.